This T cell receptor (beta chain) is drawn from a study of T cell responses to AZD1222 COVID-19 vaccine. Overall study findings and caveats: Seropositive status at baseline applied to only 5 to 7 AZD1222 recipients. Epitopes outside B.1.351 and B.1.1.7 mutated regions reportedly drew nearly half of spike TCRs. Vaccine-associated CD4 TCRs ranged over spike, dominating at 160-218 and 743-854.

Pooling covered second doses at about 4 or about 12 weeks. Sequenced by immunoSEQ multiplex PCR; TCRdb stores in-frame clones only, minus some. The table shows fewer than 100,000 clones, with roughly 88% occurring only once. The CDR3 consists of 14 residues. In germline, CDR1 is MNHEY, CDR2 SVGEGT. V lost 2 bases and J 2 bases, leaving 9 bases between the germline ends. Comment on this clone: Its cognate antigen is unknown.

Sequencing was performed on peripheral blood, taken 28 days after the second AZD1222 dose. The receptor comes from an adult who received the AZD1222 COVID-19 vaccine. The chain has TRBV6-2 or TRBV6-3 and TRBJ1-2; D may be TRBD1 (5 bases). The CDR3 protein is CASSYQDTNYGYTF. The DNA for the CDR3 is TGTGCCAGCAGTTACCAGGACACGAACTATGGCTACACCTTC.